This T cell receptor beta chain appears in the sequencing data of a study of cytotoxic CD8 clonotypes in ibrutinib-treated CLL. As for the study in general: Samples yielded averages of 200,000 to 300,000 productive templates and 94,082 productive rearrangements. The study's findings and limits: Clonality increased at ibrutinib response and stayed stable in sustained remission. At progression, however, it fell back toward baseline. Clonality (at baseline) was higher than in age-matched healthy donors and tracked circulating CD8+ T-cell counts.

The germline V and J ends were trimmed by 5 bases and 2 bases, with 7 bases remaining between them. The V gene's germline CDR1 is SGHDT and CDR2 YYEEEE. This CDR3 is 12 amino acids long. A note on this clone: What it recognizes is unknown.

Some clones are missing from TCRdb's copy, which holds only in-frame ones; the method was immunoSEQ multiplex PCR. The sample records a few hundred thousand clones, 67% being singletons. This sequence originates from a human donor with chronic lymphocytic leukemia. The specimen comprised PBMCs, sampled after 36 months of ibrutinib treatment. The V call is TRBV5-6, the J call TRBJ1-1, with D hard to call. CDR3 in DNA: TGTGCCAGCAGAGGGATCAACACTGAAGCTTTCTTT. Its protein is CASRGINTEAFF.